This is a list of T cell receptor beta chains from one sample in a study of T cell responses to AZD1222 COVID-19 vaccine. TCRdb's copy holds only in-frame clones and misses some; the assay was immunoSEQ multiplex PCR. The sample has about 160,000 clones, roughly nine tenths seen once. The sequences come from peripheral blood, collected on day 0 of MenACWY control vaccination. The source is an adult in good health. Both conserved end residues are part of each CDR3. D genes are given only for firm matches. Clone size appears in some rows only: once, few, many, or a class for an expanded clone.

D	size	J	V	CDR3	DNA
-	-	TRBJ1-2	TRBV6-1	CASSVASYGYTF	TGTGCCAGCAGTGTAGCCAGTTATGGCTACACCTTC
-	-	TRBJ1-1	TRBV21-1	CASSPPPVTSEAFF	TGTGCCAGCAGCCCCCCCCCTGTGACCAGTGAAGCTTTCTTT
-	few	TRBJ1-1	TRBV7-8	CASSFARENTEAFF	TGTGCCAGCAGCTTCGCACGCGAAAACACTGAAGCTTTCTTT
-	-	TRBJ1-2	TRBV6-5	CASSRSGANYGYTF	TGTGCCAGCAGTCGGAGTGGGGCTAACTATGGCTACACCTTC
TRBD2	once	TRBJ2-1	TRBV27	CASSSLGGGGSGSAYNEQFF	TGTGCCAGCAGTTCGTTAGGGGGTGGGGGTAGCGGGAGTGCCTACAATGAGCAGTTCTTC
TRBD1	once	TRBJ1-5	TRBV6-5	CASSRQGDQPQHF	TGTGCCAGCAGTCGACAGGGAGATCAGCCCCAGCATTTT
TRBD2	once	TRBJ2-1	TRBV6-4	CASTKLAGVPKGEQFF	TGTGCCAGCACCAAACTAGCGGGAGTCCCCAAGGGGGAGCAGTTCTTC
-	-	TRBJ2-1	TRBV11-2	CASSFNSLNEQFF	TGTGCCAGCAGCTTTAATAGCCTCAATGAGCAGTTCTTC
TRBD1	-	TRBJ2-7	TRBV27	CASSLRDRVREQYF	TGTGCCAGCAGTTTAAGGGACAGGGTTCGGGAGCAGTACTTC
TRBD2	-	TRBJ2-3	TRBV28	CASSFSSGTSGRLMGWNTQYF	TGTGCCAGCAGTTTTTCTTCAGGGACTAGCGGGAGGTTGATGGGGTGGAATACGCAGTATTTT